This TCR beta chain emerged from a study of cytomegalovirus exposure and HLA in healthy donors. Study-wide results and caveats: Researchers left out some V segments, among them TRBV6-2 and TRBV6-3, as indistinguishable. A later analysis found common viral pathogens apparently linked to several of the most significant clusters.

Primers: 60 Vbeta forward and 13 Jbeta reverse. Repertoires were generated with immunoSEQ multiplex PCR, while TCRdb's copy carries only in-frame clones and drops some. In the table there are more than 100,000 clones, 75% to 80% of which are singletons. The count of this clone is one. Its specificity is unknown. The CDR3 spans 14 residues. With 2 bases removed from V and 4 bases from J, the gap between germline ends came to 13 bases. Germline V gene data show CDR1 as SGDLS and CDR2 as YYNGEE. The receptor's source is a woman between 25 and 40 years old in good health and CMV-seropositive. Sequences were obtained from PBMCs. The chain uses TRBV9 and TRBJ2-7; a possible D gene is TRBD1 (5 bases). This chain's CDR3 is CASSVAARTYEQYF. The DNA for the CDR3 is TGTGCCAGCAGCGTGGCAGCCCGGACATACGAGCAGTACTTC.